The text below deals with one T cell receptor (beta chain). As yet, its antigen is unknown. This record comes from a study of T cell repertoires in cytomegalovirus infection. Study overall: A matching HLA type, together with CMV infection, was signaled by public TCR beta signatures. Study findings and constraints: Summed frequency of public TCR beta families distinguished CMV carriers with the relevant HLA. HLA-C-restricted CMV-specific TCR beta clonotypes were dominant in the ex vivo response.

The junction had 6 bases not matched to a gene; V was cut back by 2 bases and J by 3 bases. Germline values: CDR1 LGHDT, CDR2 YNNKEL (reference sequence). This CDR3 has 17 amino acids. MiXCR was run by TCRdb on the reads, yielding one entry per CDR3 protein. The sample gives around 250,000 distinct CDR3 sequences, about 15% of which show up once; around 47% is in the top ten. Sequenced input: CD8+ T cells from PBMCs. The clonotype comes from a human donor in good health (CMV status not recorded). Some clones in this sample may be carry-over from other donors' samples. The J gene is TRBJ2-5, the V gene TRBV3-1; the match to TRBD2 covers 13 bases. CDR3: CASSQIGLAGEEETQYF. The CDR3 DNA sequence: TGTGCCAGCAGCCAAATAGGACTAGCGGGGGAAGAAGAGACCCAGTACTTC.